This T cell receptor beta chain was captured in a study of CD8 T cells in ankylosing spondylitis. As regards this clonotype: Its antigen remains unknown.

In TCRdb, the 5' RACE reads were re-called with MiXCR into one record per CDR3 protein. Of roughly 350,000 distinct CDR3 sequences listed, 6.5% to 10% are singletons. Germline-derived CDR1 and CDR2 are KGHDR and SFDVKD. Unmatched junction bases numbered 9, after V lost 0 bases and J lost 5 bases. The CDR3 loop spans 18 amino acids. Findings and caveats of the study: A CD8+ phenotype characterized the disease-linked clones, which were relatively rare in peripheral blood. What seemed typical of ankylosing spondylitis blood was a TCR beta motif built from several highly homologous variants.

This TCR was sampled from a male donor with ankylosing spondylitis. Material: blood, either unsorted or a sorted T cell fraction (not recorded which). This chain connects TRBV24-1 to TRBJ2-5, with 12 bases matching TRBD1. The CDR3 DNA reads as TGTGCCACCAGTGATTTGCGGGGGACAGGGGGCGCCGGGGAGACCCAGTACTTC. It translates to CATSDLRGTGGAGETQYF.